A selection of T cell receptor beta chains follows, all from one sample in a study of blood T cell repertoires in COVID-19. The protocol was immunoSEQ multiplex PCR, while the TCRdb copy is restricted to in-frame clones and leaves out a portion. The table has about 150,000 clones, roughly 84% seen once; the top ten hold about 6.8%. Sample: peripheral blood. The receptors were sampled from a woman between 50 and 59 years old in a cohort sampled during active or convalescent COVID-19. Both conserved end residues are part of each CDR3. The D gene is left open where the match is weak. Not every row has a clone size; where given, it reads once, few, many or a size class.

CDR3 DNA: TGTGCCAGCAGCCAAGATTTCGGGGGGCCCGGGGAGCTGTTTTTT; CDR3 protein: CASSQDFGGPGELFF; D gene: NA; V gene: TRBV4-2; clone size: NA; J gene: TRBJ2-2
CDR3 DNA: TGTGCCAGCAGTGAATACAGGGAAGGAAACACCATATATTTT; CDR3 protein: CASSEYREGNTIYF; D gene: NA; V gene: TRBV2; clone size: NA; J gene: TRBJ1-3
CDR3 DNA: TGCGCCAGCAGTGAATCTATTTCATTTCAAGAGACCCAGTACTTC; CDR3 protein: CASSESISFQETQYF; D gene: NA; V gene: TRBV10-2; clone size: NA; J gene: TRBJ2-5
CDR3 DNA: TGCGCCAGCAGCTTGGGTCACAACCAAGAGACCCAGTACTTC; CDR3 protein: CASSLGHNQETQYF; D gene: NA; V gene: TRBV5-1; clone size: NA; J gene: TRBJ2-5
CDR3 DNA: TGTGCCAGCAGAACGACAGGGTCATATGGCTACACCTTC; CDR3 protein: CASRTTGSYGYTF; D gene: TRBD1; V gene: TRBV5-5; clone size: few; J gene: TRBJ1-2
CDR3 DNA: TGCAGCGTTGGGACAGGGACCTATGGCTACACCTTC; CDR3 protein: CSVGTGTYGYTF; D gene: TRBD1; V gene: TRBV29-1; clone size: NA; J gene: TRBJ1-2
CDR3 DNA: TGTGCCAGCAGCCAAGGCCCTAGCGGGGGCAGTTACAATGAGCAGTTCTTC; CDR3 protein: CASSQGPSGGSYNEQFF; D gene: TRBD2; V gene: TRBV3-1/TRBV3-2; clone size: NA; J gene: TRBJ2-1
CDR3 DNA: TGTGCCAGCAGTCGGACAGGGCAAGGTACTCGCGCCGGGGAGCTGTTTTTT; CDR3 protein: CASSRTGQGTRAGELFF; D gene: TRBD1; V gene: TRBV27; clone size: once; J gene: TRBJ2-2
CDR3 DNA: TGTGCCAGTAGTATAACAGGGACACCCAATCAGCCCCAGCATTTT; CDR3 protein: CASSITGTPNQPQHF; D gene: NA; V gene: TRBV19; clone size: NA; J gene: TRBJ1-5
CDR3 DNA: TGTGCCAGCAGCTGGGGGGACGGGATGGATGGCTACACCTTC; CDR3 protein: CASSWGDGMDGYTF; D gene: NA; V gene: TRBV13; clone size: NA; J gene: TRBJ1-2
CDR3 DNA: TGCGCCAGCACGAGGACGGGAGAAGATTCACCCCTCCACTTT; CDR3 protein: CASTRTGEDSPLHF; D gene: NA; V gene: TRBV10-2; clone size: NA; J gene: TRBJ1-6
CDR3 DNA: TGTGCCAGCTCACCAATTTCACGGATAGGGGCTTATAGCAATCAGCCCCAGCATTTT; CDR3 protein: CASSPISRIGAYSNQPQHF; D gene: NA; V gene: TRBV18; clone size: NA; J gene: TRBJ1-5
CDR3 DNA: TGTGCCAGCAGCCCCCCCCGATGGGGACTAGCGGGGAGGCGCACAGATACGCAGTATTTT; CDR3 protein: CASSPPRWGLAGRRTDTQYF; D gene: TRBD2; V gene: TRBV13; clone size: NA; J gene: TRBJ2-3
CDR3 DNA: TGTGCCAGCACCGTTGGACAGGGGGCCTACGAGCAGTACTTC; CDR3 protein: CASTVGQGAYEQYF; D gene: TRBD1; V gene: TRBV5-8; clone size: NA; J gene: TRBJ2-7
CDR3 DNA: TGTGCCAGCAGCCAACAGACAGGGGAAGTGGAGCAGTACTTC; CDR3 protein: CASSQQTGEVEQYF; D gene: TRBD1; V gene: TRBV3-1/TRBV3-2; clone size: NA; J gene: TRBJ2-7
CDR3 DNA: TGCGCCAGCAGCCGAGGGGATTTGGGGGGGTTCAGGAACGGCTACACCTTC; CDR3 protein: CASSRGDLGGFRNGYTF; D gene: NA; V gene: TRBV4-1; clone size: NA; J gene: TRBJ1-2
CDR3 DNA: TGTGCCAGCAGCTTATCGGGTCAGCAGCCCCAGCATTTT; CDR3 protein: CASSLSGQQPQHF; D gene: NA; V gene: TRBV7-6; clone size: NA; J gene: TRBJ1-5
CDR3 DNA: TGTGCCAGCTCACTGCTGACTAGCGGGGAAAAGGTCGGAGAGACCCAGTACTTC; CDR3 protein: CASSLLTSGEKVGETQYF; D gene: TRBD2; V gene: TRBV18; clone size: NA; J gene: TRBJ2-5
CDR3 DNA: TGTGCCAGCAGCCGGACAGGGCTTCATCTATTT; CDR3 protein: CASSRTGLHLF; D gene: TRBD1; V gene: TRBV5-6; clone size: NA; J gene: TRBJ1-1
CDR3 DNA: TGTGCCAGTAGTATAAGGCAAGGGGGCGCAGTGAAAGCTTTCTTT; CDR3 protein: CASSIRQGGAVKAFF; D gene: TRBD1; V gene: TRBV19; clone size: NA; J gene: TRBJ1-1
CDR3 DNA: TGTGCCAGCAGGAAAGGGGGTCTAGAGACCCAGTACTTC; CDR3 protein: CASRKGGLETQYF; D gene: NA; V gene: TRBV3-1/TRBV3-2; clone size: NA; J gene: TRBJ2-5
CDR3 DNA: TGTGCCATCAGTGAGTCGAACCAGGCGGGGATGGATACGCAGTATTTT; CDR3 protein: CAISESNQAGMDTQYF; D gene: NA; V gene: TRBV10-3; clone size: few; J gene: TRBJ2-3
CDR3 DNA: TGCGCCAGCAGCCCACAAGATATAGGGGTATCGGGAAACACCATATATTTT; CDR3 protein: CASSPQDIGVSGNTIYF; D gene: NA; V gene: TRBV4-1; clone size: NA; J gene: TRBJ1-3
CDR3 DNA: TGTGCCAGCAGCTTAAGTCTAGCGGATACGCAGTATTTT; CDR3 protein: CASSLSLADTQYF; D gene: NA; V gene: TRBV11-3; clone size: NA; J gene: TRBJ2-3
CDR3 DNA: TGTGCCAGCAGCTTAGTGCGGGGACCCGAGCAGTACTTC; CDR3 protein: CASSLVRGPEQYF; D gene: NA; V gene: TRBV7-2; clone size: NA; J gene: TRBJ2-7
CDR3 DNA: TGCGCCAGCAGCTTGATCACGGTGGGCAGGGGATCGCGTCTAGCCAAAAACATTCAGTACTTC; CDR3 protein: CASSLITVGRGSRLAKNIQYF; D gene: NA; V gene: TRBV5-1; clone size: NA; J gene: TRBJ2-4
CDR3 DNA: TGTGCCAGCAGCCAAGGAGATAAGAACACTGAAGCTTTCTTT; CDR3 protein: CASSQGDKNTEAFF; D gene: NA; V gene: TRBV3-1/TRBV3-2; clone size: NA; J gene: TRBJ1-1
CDR3 DNA: TGTGCCAGCAGCTTAGCGATCCGGGGGACCTACGAGCAGTACTTC; CDR3 protein: CASSLAIRGTYEQYF; D gene: NA; V gene: TRBV7-8; clone size: once; J gene: TRBJ2-7
CDR3 DNA: TGCGCCAGCAGCTTGGGCGGGACAGGGGGCTCCTACGAGCAGTACTTC; CDR3 protein: CASSLGGTGGSYEQYF; D gene: TRBD1; V gene: TRBV5-1; clone size: NA; J gene: TRBJ2-7
CDR3 DNA: TGCGCCAGCAGCCAACCCCCCTCTAGCGGGGGGTTCAATGAGCAGTTCTTC; CDR3 protein: CASSQPPSSGGFNEQFF; D gene: TRBD2; V gene: TRBV4-3; clone size: NA; J gene: TRBJ2-1
CDR3 DNA: TGTGCCAGCAGCTTCGGACAGGGTGGCTACACCTTC; CDR3 protein: CASSFGQGGYTF; D gene: TRBD1; V gene: TRBV11-2; clone size: NA; J gene: TRBJ1-2
CDR3 DNA: TGTGCCAGCAGTTTAGTCCCCGGCTATGGCTACACCTTC; CDR3 protein: CASSLVPGYGYTF; D gene: NA; V gene: TRBV27; clone size: NA; J gene: TRBJ1-2
CDR3 DNA: TGTGCCAGCAGCTTATCGGCAGGGGGCCTGAGGACCCAGTACTTC; CDR3 protein: CASSLSAGGLRTQYF; D gene: TRBD1; V gene: TRBV7-2; clone size: NA; J gene: TRBJ2-5
CDR3 DNA: TGTGCCAGCAGCTTACAGGACAGGAATGGCTACACCTTC; CDR3 protein: CASSLQDRNGYTF; D gene: TRBD1; V gene: TRBV7-2; clone size: NA; J gene: TRBJ1-2
CDR3 DNA: TGTGCCACCAGTGATTCCGGAGGCCCTGAAGCTTTCTTT; CDR3 protein: CATSDSGGPEAFF; D gene: NA; V gene: TRBV24-1; clone size: NA; J gene: TRBJ1-1
CDR3 DNA: TGTGCCAGCAGCCTACCGGGACAGGGTCGCGACGAGCAGTACTTC; CDR3 protein: CASSLPGQGRDEQYF; D gene: TRBD1; V gene: TRBV5-6; clone size: NA; J gene: TRBJ2-7
CDR3 DNA: TGTGCCAGCAGCTTAGCCGGGGACAGTAGCAATCAGCCCCAGCATTTT; CDR3 protein: CASSLAGDSSNQPQHF; D gene: TRBD1; V gene: TRBV7-9; clone size: few; J gene: TRBJ1-5
CDR3 DNA: TGCGCCAGCAGAGGGACAGGGGGCGCTTCTTGGAATTCACCCCTCCACTTT; CDR3 protein: CASRGTGGASWNSPLHF; D gene: TRBD1; V gene: TRBV5-1; clone size: NA; J gene: TRBJ1-6
CDR3 DNA: TGTGCCAGTAGTATGCGGGCGGGGGGGCCGAACACCGGGGAGCTGTTTTTT; CDR3 protein: CASSMRAGGPNTGELFF; D gene: TRBD2; V gene: TRBV19; clone size: once; J gene: TRBJ2-2
CDR3 DNA: TGTGCCAGCACCTTCACTGTAGCGGGGTCCTTACAAGAGACCCAGTACTTC; CDR3 protein: CASTFTVAGSLQETQYF; D gene: TRBD2; V gene: TRBV7-3; clone size: NA; J gene: TRBJ2-5
CDR3 DNA: TGTGCCAGCAGTGGGGGACAGGACTATGGCTACACCTTC; CDR3 protein: CASSGGQDYGYTF; D gene: TRBD1; V gene: TRBV25-1; clone size: NA; J gene: TRBJ1-2
CDR3 DNA: TGTGCCAGCTCACCAGCGGGGGGCTACGAGCAGTACTTC; CDR3 protein: CASSPAGGYEQYF; D gene: TRBD2; V gene: TRBV18; clone size: NA; J gene: TRBJ2-7
CDR3 DNA: TGTGCCAGCAGCGTTGCCAGGGATGAATCGGCTAACTATGGCTACACCTTC; CDR3 protein: CASSVARDESANYGYTF; D gene: NA; V gene: TRBV9; clone size: once; J gene: TRBJ1-2
CDR3 DNA: TGTGCCAGCAGTTTGGGGCATGGGGATGGCTACACCTTC; CDR3 protein: CASSLGHGDGYTF; D gene: NA; V gene: TRBV12-3/TRBV12-4; clone size: NA; J gene: TRBJ1-2